Included here is one T cell receptor beta chain sequence, with context. These data come from a study of T cell responses to AZD1222 COVID-19 vaccine. There are 16 residues in the CDR3. CDR1 and CDR2 from the germline V gene are MNHEY and SMNVEV (reference sequence). V shed 3 bases and J 3 bases; nucleotides not matched to a gene: 8. Sequencing was performed with immunoSEQ multiplex PCR; in TCRdb, only in-frame clones are kept and a portion is missing. The sample consists of 250,000 to 300,000 clones, around 93% of them appearing once. Second doses that came at about 4 or about 12 weeks were put together.

This sequence originates from an adult who received the AZD1222 COVID-19 vaccine. This rearrangement joins TRBV27 to TRBJ1-2; 9 bases are a match to TRBD1. The source material was peripheral blood, sampled 28 days after the second AZD1222 dose. The CDR3 region is CASSFLGQGSYYGYTF. The CDR3 nucleotides are TGTGCCAGCAGTTTCCTGGGACAGGGCTCCTACTATGGCTACACCTTC.